In this sample, the clone carrying this T cell receptor (beta chain) turned up a few times. TCRdb re-analysed the PCR reads in MiXCR, keeping a single row per CDR3 protein. The repertoire holds some 94,000 distinct CDR3 sequences, with roughly 25% as singletons. The CDR3 sequence is 14 residues long. The V end was cut by 3 bases, the J end by 3 bases, with 9 bases between. Germline V gene lookup returns CDR1 LNHDA and CDR2 SQIVND (reference sequence). The data originate from a study of molecular identifiers for immune sequencing clone quantification. The origin of this receptor is a human donor in good health. Some libraries in this study had Jurkat cell RNA spiked in. Sequencing input: naive CD8+ T cells from blood, with Jurkat cell RNA spiked in. Subset given: FACS-sorted CD8+CD4-CCR7+CD45RA+ naive T cells. V is TRBV19 and J is TRBJ2-1; maybe TRBD2 (5 bases). CDR3 sequence (DNA): TGTGCCAGTAGTATTTCCGGGAACTACAATGAGCAGTTCTTC. Its protein product is CASSISGNYNEQFF. Full variable domain (rest looked up from reference TRBV19 and TRBJ2-1): DGGITQSPKYLFRKEGQNVTLSCEQNLNHDAMYWYRQDPGQGLRLIYYSQIVNDFQKGDIAEGYSVSREKKESFPLTVTSAQKNPTAFYLCASSISGNYNEQFFGPGTRLTVL.